This T cell receptor (beta chain) was retrieved from a study of CD8 T cells in ankylosing spondylitis. Trimming shortened V by 6 bases and J by 4 bases, and 14 bases separated the two germline ends. Germline V gene data show CDR1 as SEHNR and CDR2 as FQNEAQ (reference sequence). There are 14 residues in the CDR3. MiXCR, run by TCRdb on the 5' RACE reads, gives a single entry per CDR3 protein. The sample lists 200,000 or so distinct CDR3 sequences; 18% were seen once. The rearrangement uses TRBV7-9 and TRBJ2-3, with D possibly TRBD2 on 6 matching bases. The material sequenced was blood, either unsorted or a sorted T cell fraction (not recorded which). This clonotype originated in a male donor aged 5-29 years with ankylosing spondylitis or in good health (not recorded which). CDR3 DNA sequence: TGTGCCAGCAGTGGAGGGCAGTATTCAGATACGCAGTATTTT. Its protein is CASSGGQYSDTQYF.